Below, 20 T cell receptor beta chains from the same sample are listed, as sequenced in a study of T cell clones after liver transplantation. Libraries were prepared by immunoSEQ multiplex PCR; TCRdb keeps only in-frame clonotypes and omits some of them. Of approximately 7,000 clones detected, 70% appear once; the ten largest clones hold about a quarter. Sequencing used CD8+ T cells from blood, obtained before liver transplant. Receptor source: a human donor who received a liver transplant.

The chain carries TRBV5-6 and TRBJ1-1; D call uncertain. The germline V gene encodes CDR1 SGHDT and CDR2 YYEEEE. There are 14 residues in the CDR3. Trimming removed 0 bases from V and 4 bases from J, with 10 bases in between. For the CDR3, the DNA is TGTGCCAGCAGCTTGGAACCGGATGTCACTGAAGCTTTCTTT. The encoded protein is CASSLEPDVTEAFF.

The V gene is TRBV11-2, the J gene TRBJ2-7; 9 bases fit TRBD1. In germline, CDR1 is SGHAT, CDR2 FQNNGV. The V and J ends lost 5 bases and 12 bases, in that order; junction bases with no gene match: 14. The CDR3 is 14 residues long. The CDR3 loop is CASSRPGQGIVRYF. CDR3 nucleotides: TGTGCCAGCAGCCGGCCGGGACAGGGTATTGTGCGGTACTTC.

This chain connects TRBV7-8 to TRBJ2-6, with D unresolved. The germline gives CDR1 SGHVS, CDR2 FQNEAQ. This CDR3 is built from 18 residues. The germline V and J ends were trimmed by 4 bases and 5 bases, with 21 bases remaining between them. CDR3 coding DNA: TGTGCCAGCAGCTCACCAAGGTACCCACAAAGTCGGGCCAACGTCCTGACTTTC. Translating it yields CASSSPRYPQSRANVLTF.

The rearrangement joins TRBV5-1 to TRBJ1-1; D perhaps matches TRBD1 (6 bases). This CDR3 has 14 amino acids. V lost 6 bases and J 6 bases, leaving 18 bases between the germline ends. Germline V gene sequence: CDR1 SGHRS, CDR2 YFSETQ. This CDR3 is CASTLVTGAPEAFF. Written as DNA, the CDR3 is TGCGCCAGCACTCTCGTTACGGGGGCCCCTGAAGCTTTCTTT.

J is TRBJ1-2 and V is TRBV19; D gene uncertain. Deletions cut 6 bases from V and 1 base from J, with 18 bases between. This CDR3 has 16 residues. The germline CDR1 and CDR2 sequences are LNHDA and SQIVND (reference sequence). CDR3 nucleotide sequence: TGTGCCAGTAGCGAACGGTCGGGGAACCTTAACTATGGCTACACCTTC. The encoded protein is CASSERSGNLNYGYTF.

The CDR3 protein is CASIKGLSNTGELFF. The CDR3 DNA sequence: TGTGCCAGCATCAAGGGACTGTCGAACACCGGGGAGCTGTTTTTT. The V gene is TRBV11-3, the J gene TRBJ2-2; possible D gene TRBD2, 6 bases. Trimming took 7 bases from V and 0 from J, leaving 12 bases between them. CDR3 length: 15 residues. Germline lookup yields CDR1 SGHNT and CDR2 YENEEA.

The rearrangement links TRBV6-1 to TRBJ2-2, with TRBD1 as a possible D gene (5 bases). Trimming removed 3 bases from V and 6 bases from J, with 14 bases in between. CDR1 and CDR2 (germline): MNHNS, SASEGT. The CDR3 has 15 residues. The CDR3 loop is CASSENRMLSGELFF. As DNA, the CDR3 is TGTGCCAGCAGTGAGAACAGGATGCTTTCCGGGGAGCTGTTTTTT.

This chain joins TRBV5-6 and TRBJ2-3; D is ambiguous. The V end was cut by 4 bases, the J end by 0 bases, with 12 bases between. This CDR3 has 15 residues. Looked up from germline, CDR1 is SGHDT and CDR2 is YYEEEE. This CDR3 reads CASSLRLDSTDTQYF. CDR3 nucleotide sequence: TGTGCCAGCAGCCTGAGGTTGGACAGCACAGATACGCAGTATTTT. Complete variable domain (other parts from reference TRBV5-6 and TRBJ2-3): DAGVTQSPTHLIKTRGQQVTLRCSPKSGHDTVSWYQQALGQGPQFIFQYYEEEERQRGNFPDRFSGHQFPNYSSELNVNALLLGDSALYLCASSLRLDSTDTQYFGPGTRLTVL.

This chain uses TRBV9 with TRBJ1-2; D perhaps matches TRBD1 (5 bases). The V gene's germline CDR1 is SGDLS and CDR2 YYNGEE. This CDR3 comprises 15 residues. Trimming left V 3 bases short and J 5 bases short, with 17 bases between. The CDR3 DNA is TGTGCCAGCAGCGCTAGAGACAGCGCCTCGTATGGCTACACCTTC. The encoded protein is CASSARDSASYGYTF.

This clone was detected a few times. V usage is TRBV10-1 and J usage is TRBJ1-4, with D perhaps TRBD1 (5 bases). The germline CDR1 and CDR2 sequences are WNHNN and SYGVQD (reference sequence). The ends were cut back, 7 bases at V and 7 bases at J, with 16 bases in the middle. This CDR3 has 14 amino acids. The CDR3 region is CASIGVLGVEKLFF. CDR3 DNA: TGCGCCAGCATTGGTGTACTAGGGGTTGAAAAACTGTTTTTT.

The rearrangement links TRBV7-2 to TRBJ2-5, with a possible D match to TRBD1 (5 bases). The CDR3 length is 16 residues. Trimming removed 5 bases at V and 2 bases at J, with 18 bases between. Germline V gives CDR1 SGHTA, CDR2 FQGNSA. The CDR3 sequence is CASSILKGQDQETQYF. The CDR3 DNA reads as TGTGCCAGCAGCATACTTAAGGGGCAGGATCAAGAGACCCAGTACTTC.

V usage is TRBV19 and J usage is TRBJ1-3; the D is unclear. The germline V and J ends were trimmed by 3 bases and 0 bases, with 9 bases remaining between them. Germline CDR1 reads LNHDA; CDR2 reads SQIVND (reference sequence). CDR3 length equals 15 residues. CDR3 sequence reads: CASSIGHISGNTIYF. The CDR3 region has the DNA TGTGCCAGTAGTATTGGGCACATCTCTGGAAACACCATATATTTT.

This clone was found once. This chain uses TRBV7-9 with TRBJ1-5; a possible D gene is TRBD1 (5 bases). The CDR3 is 15 amino acids. Per germline, CDR1 SEHNR and CDR2 FQNEAQ (reference sequence). The V and J ends lost 4 bases and 3 bases respectively, with 13 bases between them. The CDR3 DNA reads as TGTGCCAGCAGCTCCACTGCGGGGCTCAATCAGCCCCAGCATTTT. Translation: CASSSTAGLNQPQHF.

The rearrangement joins TRBV4-3 to TRBJ2-5; D is unclear. Per germline, CDR1 LGHNA and CDR2 YSLEER. There are 14 residues in the CDR3. V lost 0 bases to trimming and J lost 3 bases, with 8 bases between them. CDR3 residues: CASSQDMTEETQYF. The CDR3 DNA is TGCGCCAGCAGCCAAGATATGACTGAAGAGACCCAGTACTTC.

The V and J genes are TRBV27 and TRBJ1-5; D remains ambiguous. From germline, CDR1 is MNHEY and CDR2 SMNVEV (reference sequence). The V gene lost 5 bases and the J gene lost 1 base, with 9 bases spanning the gap. The CDR3 is 14 residues long. The CDR3, as DNA: TGTGCCAGCAGTACCTCTCAAAGCAATCAGCCCCAGCATTTT. Its translation: CASSTSQSNQPQHF.

J is TRBJ2-1 and V is TRBV7-8; TRBD1 aligns across 7 bases. The length of the CDR3 is 15 residues. The V gene end was trimmed by 1 base and the J gene end by 7 bases; junction bases not matched to a gene: 7. CDR1 and CDR2 from the germline V gene are SGHVS and FQNEAQ. CDR3 nucleotide sequence: TGTGCCAGCAGCTTAGGGGCAGGGGGTATGAATGAGCAGTTCTTC. Amino acid sequence: CASSLGAGGMNEQFF.

The chain carries TRBV4-3 and TRBJ2-1; TRBD2 aligns across 11 bases. Germline CDR1 LGHNA, CDR2 YSLEER. V dropped 0 bases and J dropped 5; count of bases not matched to a gene: 6. CDR3 length: 17 residues. The CDR3 region is CASSQERWGLADNEQFF. In DNA form, the CDR3 reads TGCGCCAGCAGCCAAGAACGCTGGGGACTAGCGGACAATGAGCAGTTCTTC.

V is TRBV5-4 and J is TRBJ2-2; a weak D match, TRBD2 (5 bases). Per germline, CDR1 SGHNT and CDR2 YYREEE (reference sequence). This CDR3 is built from 13 residues. V dropped 10 bases and J dropped 3 bases, with 13 bases sitting between them. Written as DNA, the CDR3 is TGTGCCGTGAGGGTCGAGGACACCGGGGAGCTGTTTTTT. It is translated as CAVRVEDTGELFF.

This clone came up a few times. This sequence joins TRBV7-9 and TRBJ1-1; weak D call: TRBD1 (6 bases). The V end lost 5 bases, the J end lost 0 bases, and 10 bases lay between the germline ends. The CDR3 consists of 14 residues. Germline CDR1 and CDR2: SEHNR and FQNEAQ (reference sequence). In DNA form, the CDR3 reads TGTGCCAGCAGCCCCGACAGGATGAACACTGAAGCTTTCTTT. Encoded protein: CASSPDRMNTEAFF. The entire variable domain, with the rest obtained from reference TRBV7-9 and TRBJ1-1, is as follows: DTGVSQNPRHKITKRGQNVTFRCDPISEHNRLYWYRQTLGQGPEFLTYFQNEAQLEKSRLLSDRFSAERPKGSFSTLEIQRTEQGDSAMYLCASSPDRMNTEAFFGQGTRLTVV.

The chain employs TRBV14 and TRBJ2-5; 15 bases match TRBD2. The CDR3 loop spans 19 amino acids. V was clipped by 5 bases and J by 0 bases; unmatched bases: 10. Germline V CDR1 and CDR2: SGHDN, FVKESK. The CDR3 bases are TGTGCCAGCAGCGACCCGGGACTAGCGGGAGGAAAGTACCAAGAGACCCAGTACTTC. It codes for CASSDPGLAGGKYQETQYF.